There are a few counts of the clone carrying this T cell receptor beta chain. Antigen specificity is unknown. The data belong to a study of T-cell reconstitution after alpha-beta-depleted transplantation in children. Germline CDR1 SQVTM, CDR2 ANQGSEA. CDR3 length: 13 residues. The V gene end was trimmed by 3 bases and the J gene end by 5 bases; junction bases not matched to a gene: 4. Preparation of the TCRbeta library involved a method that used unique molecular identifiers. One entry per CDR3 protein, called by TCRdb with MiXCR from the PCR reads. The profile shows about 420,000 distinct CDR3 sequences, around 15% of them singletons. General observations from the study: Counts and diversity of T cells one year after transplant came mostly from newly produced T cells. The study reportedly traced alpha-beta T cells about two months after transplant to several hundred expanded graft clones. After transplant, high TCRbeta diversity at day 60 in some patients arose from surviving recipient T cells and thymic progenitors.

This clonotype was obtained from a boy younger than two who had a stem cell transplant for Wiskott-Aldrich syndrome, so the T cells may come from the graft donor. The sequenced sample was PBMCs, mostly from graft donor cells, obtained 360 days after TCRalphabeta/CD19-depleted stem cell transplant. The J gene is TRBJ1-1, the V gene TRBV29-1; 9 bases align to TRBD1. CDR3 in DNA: TGCAGCGTTGATAACAGGGGGCTAACTGAAGCTTTCTTT. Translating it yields CSVDNRGLTEAFF.